Listed below are T cell receptor beta chains from one sample, sequenced in a study of T cell responses to AZD1222 COVID-19 vaccine. Sequencing was performed with immunoSEQ multiplex PCR; in TCRdb, only in-frame clones are kept and a portion is missing. The sample includes some 54,000 clones, 89% of them seen just once. This specimen was peripheral blood, taken on day 0 of AZD1222 vaccination. The receptor set was obtained from an adult in good health. CDR3s include the opening cysteine and the closing phenylalanine or tryptophan. Each record gives: D gene, V gene, J gene, clone size, CDR3 DNA, CDR3 protein. A D gene is named only where the DNA matches it firmly. Clone sizes are given selectively: once, few, many, or a class where the clone is expanded.

TRBD1,TRBV5-1,TRBJ2-1,-,TGCGCCAGCAGCTTAGGGGGACAGGGTAGCGGTGAGCAGTTCTTC,CASSLGGQGSGEQFF
TRBD2,TRBV7-2,TRBJ2-4,-,TGTGCCAGCAGCCCCGGCGGGGGGAACATTCAGTACTTC,CASSPGGGNIQYF
-,TRBV11-2,TRBJ2-1,-,TGTGCCAGCAGCTTAGGGTCCGCCAATGAGCAGTTCTTC,CASSLGSANEQFF
-,TRBV2,TRBJ2-2,-,TGTGCCAGCAGCGCCGGGACACGGACCGGGGAGCTGTTTTTT,CASSAGTRTGELFF
-,TRBV7-6,TRBJ1-4,-,TGTGCCAGCAGCCAAACGAACGGGGGGGAAAAACTGTTTTTT,CASSQTNGGEKLFF
-,TRBV5-6,TRBJ1-1,-,TGTGCCAGCAGCCTGTATCTTGGGGCTGAAGCTTTCTTT,CASSLYLGAEAFF
-,TRBV29-1,TRBJ1-1,-,TGCAGCGTTTCCGGACAGTCGAACACTGAAGCTTTCTTT,CSVSGQSNTEAFF
-,TRBV2,TRBJ1-2,-,TGTGCCAGCAGTGAATCCTTGACAACTAACTATGGCTACACCTTC,CASSESLTTNYGYTF
TRBD2,TRBV2,TRBJ2-5,-,TGTGCCAGCATCGGACTAGCGGGAGTTGAGACCCAGTACTTC,CASIGLAGVETQYF
TRBD1,TRBV7-9,TRBJ2-7,-,TGTGCCAGCAGCTTATTGGGCAGGGGGCCCTACGAGCAGTACTTC,CASSLLGRGPYEQYF
-,TRBV27,TRBJ2-1,once,TGTGCCAGCAGTTCCCCTAGGACCGAAGACAATGAGCAGTTCTTC,CASSSPRTEDNEQFF
-,TRBV5-1,TRBJ2-7,once,TGCGCCAGCAGCTTGGTGCAGGACCACGAGCAGTACTTC,CASSLVQDHEQYF
-,TRBV18,TRBJ2-5,-,TGTGCCAGCTCACCCTCGGCCGGGGAGACCCAGTACTTC,CASSPSAGETQYF
-,TRBV28,TRBJ2-6,-,TGTGCCAGCAGTTTACGGGGGACTGGGGCCAACGTCCTGACTTTC,CASSLRGTGANVLTF
TRBD2,TRBV5-1,TRBJ2-2,-,TGCGCCAGCAGCTCTATAGCGGGAGGGGCCGGGGAGCTGTTTTTT,CASSSIAGGAGELFF
TRBD1,TRBV6-1,TRBJ1-5,few,TGTGCCAGCAGTGCCCGGGACAGGGGTGGCAATCAGCCCCAGCATTTT,CASSARDRGGNQPQHF
-,TRBV20-1,TRBJ1-5,-,TGCAGTGCTAGTACCGGGCATAGCAATCAGCCCCAGCATTTT,CSASTGHSNQPQHF
-,TRBV30,TRBJ1-5,-,TGTGCCTGGAGTGGAGAAGTGAATCAGCCCCAGCATTTT,CAWSGEVNQPQHF
-,TRBV5-1,TRBJ1-2,-,TGCGCCAGCAGCTTGGACTGGACAGAATATGGCTACACCTTC,CASSLDWTEYGYTF
-,TRBV19,TRBJ2-5,-,TGTGCCAGTGGTACGGGGTTAATTGGGGAGACCCAGTACTTC,CASGTGLIGETQYF
-,TRBV7-8,TRBJ2-5,-,TGTGCCAGCAGCTTTTGGCCCCACCCCCAAGAGACCCAGTACTTC,CASSFWPHPQETQYF
TRBD2,TRBV6-5,TRBJ2-4,-,TGTGCCAGCACCCTGCTAGCGGATGCTACCATTCAGTACTTC,CASTLLADATIQYF
-,TRBV11-2,TRBJ2-7,-,TGTGCCAGCAGCCTTACAGGTCACAGCTACGAGCAGTACTTC,CASSLTGHSYEQYF
-,TRBV7-2,TRBJ2-1,-,TGTGCCAGCAGCTTAGGGAGCTCCTACAATGAGCAGTTCTTC,CASSLGSSYNEQFF
TRBD2,TRBV20-1,TRBJ2-1,-,TGCAGTGCTAGTAGCCTCCTAGCGGGAGGCCTCAATGAGCAGTTCTTC,CSASSLLAGGLNEQFF